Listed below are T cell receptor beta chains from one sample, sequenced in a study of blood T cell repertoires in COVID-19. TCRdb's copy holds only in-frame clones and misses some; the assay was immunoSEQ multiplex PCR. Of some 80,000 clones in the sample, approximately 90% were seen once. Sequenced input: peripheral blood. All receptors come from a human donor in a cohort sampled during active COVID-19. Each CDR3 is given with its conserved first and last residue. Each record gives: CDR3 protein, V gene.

CASSLSYNEQFF | TRBV11-3
CASSVLADPSYEQYF | TRBV9
CASSPGQNEQFF | TRBV12-3/TRBV12-4
CASSRRSGGANTGELFF | TRBV4-3
CASRMTGYQETQYF | TRBV19
CASSLRAGHSGNTIYF | TRBV7-8
CASSLRWGQRRRDTEAFF | TRBV5-6
CSAQANTEAFF | TRBV20-1
CAISEPGTGRTYEQYF | TRBV10-3
CASSSGTGGGGYTF | TRBV11-2
CASSFGAGGLLNTGELFF | TRBV5-1
CSVGPIGGNEQFF | TRBV29-1
CASSLGLAGSGDTQYF | TRBV5-1
CASSRDSDQPQHF | TRBV7-2
CASSYGGGTGELFF | TRBV6-5
CAISETLTGQGGQPQHF | TRBV10-3
CASSPRLAGATANTGELFF | TRBV4-2
CASSVAKAGVGEQFF | TRBV9
CASSPDSSGNTIYF | TRBV5-1
CSANRGDGYTF | TRBV20-1
CASSRDRDYEQYF | TRBV18
CSADRGSYNEQFF | TRBV29-1
CASSQAPGTGKTYEQYF | TRBV28
CASSPTRPLRASYEQYF | TRBV18
CASTLLGGALYGYTF | TRBV7-2
CASSLDRHREQYF | TRBV5-1
CASSFFQGPGWYTF | TRBV19
CASSLDSTGELFF | TRBV5-6
CASSWGQGGNEQYF | TRBV2
CASSSGLHNSPLHF | TRBV7-2
CASSPTTDQPQHF | TRBV18
CASSFKTGGIQNGYTF | TRBV27
CASSFELANEQFF | TRBV7-2
CASSQDLGLAGGSQETQYF | TRBV4-1
CASSQDIQGRKGTQYF | TRBV3-1/TRBV3-2
CASSPLAGIQETQYF | TRBV7-3
CASSLNPSGQTDTQYF | TRBV7-3
CASSPGLAGVWAGELFF | TRBV11-2
CASSTRLAGASYNEQFF | TRBV7-8
CASSDGTGLTYNSPLHF | TRBV6-1
CASSLLDTLAGGELFF | TRBV5-1
CASGSGNFRGNTIYF | TRBV6-1
CASRSFVGARTYEQYF | TRBV27
CASITTGGSIETQYF | TRBV5-1
CASSEHASGSTNNEQFF | TRBV6-1
CASSQATDSNQPQHF | TRBV4-1
CASSVDLGAGEAFF | TRBV9
CASEGGGTSGMRQYF | TRBV19
CASSQALSRLRTDTQYF | TRBV4-2
CASSLGGEPQHF | TRBV7-9
CASSTPGLAGGGRDTQYF | TRBV7-2
CASSPNSRGYQETQYF | TRBV18
CASTEDTGGYGYTF | TRBV5-1